This T cell receptor (beta chain) was sequenced in a study of blood T cell repertoires in COVID-19. This table comes from immunoSEQ multiplex PCR, and its TCRdb copy is limited to in-frame clones, with some not included. The table includes about 500,000 clones, roughly nine tenths detected once. The CDR3 length is 16 residues. V dropped 4 bases and J dropped 7; count of bases not matched to a gene: 9. Germline CDR1 reads LGHDT; CDR2 reads YNNKEL (reference sequence). This clone was counted a single time. The chain carries TRBV3-1 (or the pseudogene TRBV3-2) and TRBJ2-1, with 11 bases matching TRBD2. This receptor was obtained from a woman younger than 35 who had recovered from COVID-19. Sequencing used PBMCs or T cells enriched from blood (not recorded which). In DNA form, the CDR3 reads TGTGCCAGCAGCCCCGAGACTAGCGGGACTCTTAATGAGCAGTTCTTC. This gives the protein CASSPETSGTLNEQFF.